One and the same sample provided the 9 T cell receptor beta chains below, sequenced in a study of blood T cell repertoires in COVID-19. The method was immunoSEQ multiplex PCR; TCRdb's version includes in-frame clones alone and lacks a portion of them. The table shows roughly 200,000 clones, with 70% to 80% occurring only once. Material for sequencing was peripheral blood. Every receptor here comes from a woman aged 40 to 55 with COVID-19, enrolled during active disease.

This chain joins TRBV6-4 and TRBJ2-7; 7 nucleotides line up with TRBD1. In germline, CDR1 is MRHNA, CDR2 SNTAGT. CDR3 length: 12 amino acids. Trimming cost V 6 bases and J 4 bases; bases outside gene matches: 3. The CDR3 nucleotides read TGTGCCAGCAGGGAACAGGGGTACGAGCAGTACTTC. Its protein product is CASREQGYEQYF.

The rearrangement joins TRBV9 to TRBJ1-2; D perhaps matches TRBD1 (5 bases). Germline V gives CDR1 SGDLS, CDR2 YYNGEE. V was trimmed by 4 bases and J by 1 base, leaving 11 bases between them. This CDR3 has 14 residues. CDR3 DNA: TGTGCCAGCAGCCCGGGGGTCTTTAACTATGGCTACACCTTC. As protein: CASSPGVFNYGYTF.

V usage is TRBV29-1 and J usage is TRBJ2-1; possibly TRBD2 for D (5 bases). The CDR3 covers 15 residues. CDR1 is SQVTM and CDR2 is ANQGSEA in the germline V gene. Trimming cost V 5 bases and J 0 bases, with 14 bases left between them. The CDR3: CSVPKLGSSYNEQFF. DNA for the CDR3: TGCAGCGTTCCAAAACTAGGCAGCTCCTACAATGAGCAGTTCTTC.

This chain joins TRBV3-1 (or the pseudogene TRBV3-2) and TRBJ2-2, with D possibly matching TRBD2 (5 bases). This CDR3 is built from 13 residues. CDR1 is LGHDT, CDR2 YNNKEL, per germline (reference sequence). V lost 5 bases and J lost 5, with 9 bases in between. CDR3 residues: CASSFRTTGELFF. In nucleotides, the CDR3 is TGTGCCAGCAGCTTCCGGACTACCGGGGAGCTGTTTTTT.

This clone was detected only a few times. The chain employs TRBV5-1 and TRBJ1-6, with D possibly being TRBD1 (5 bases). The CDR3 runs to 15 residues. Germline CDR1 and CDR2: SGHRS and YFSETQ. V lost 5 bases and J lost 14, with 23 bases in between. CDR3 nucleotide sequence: TGCGCCAGCAGGGACCCGGGGGACTCCTACCCTTCCCTCCACTTT. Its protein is CASRDPGDSYPSLHF.

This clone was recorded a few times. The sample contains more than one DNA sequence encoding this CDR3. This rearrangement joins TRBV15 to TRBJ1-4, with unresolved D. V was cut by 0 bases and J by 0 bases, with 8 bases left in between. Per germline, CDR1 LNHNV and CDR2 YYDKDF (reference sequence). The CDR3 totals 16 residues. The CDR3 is CATSRDGTATNEKLFF. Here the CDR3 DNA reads TGTGCCACCAGCAGAGATGGCACAGCAACTAATGAAAAACTGTTTTTT.

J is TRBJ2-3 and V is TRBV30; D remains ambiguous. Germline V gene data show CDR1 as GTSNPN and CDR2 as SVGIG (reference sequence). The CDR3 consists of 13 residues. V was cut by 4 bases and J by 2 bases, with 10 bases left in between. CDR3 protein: CAWTVAHTDTQYF. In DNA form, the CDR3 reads TGTGCCTGGACAGTGGCACACACAGATACGCAGTATTTT.

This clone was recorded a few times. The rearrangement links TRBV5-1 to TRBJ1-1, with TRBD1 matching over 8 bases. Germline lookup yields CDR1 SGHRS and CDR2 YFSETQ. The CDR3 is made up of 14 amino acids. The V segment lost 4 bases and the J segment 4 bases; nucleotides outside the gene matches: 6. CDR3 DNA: TGCGCCAGCAGCCCAGGGGGCGCGGGCACTGAAGCTTTCTTT. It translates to CASSPGGAGTEAFF.

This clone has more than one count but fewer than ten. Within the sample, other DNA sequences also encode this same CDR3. This CDR3 reads CASSRGNYGYTF. The CDR3 bases are TGTGCCAGCAGTAGGGGTAACTATGGCTACACCTTC. This rearrangement joins TRBV6-5 to TRBJ1-2, with a tentative D call TRBD1 (5 bases). Germline values: CDR1 MNHEY, CDR2 SVGAGI. CDR3 length equals 12 residues. V was cut by 5 bases and J by 1 base, with 5 bases left in between.